Below, 4 T cell receptor beta chains from the same sample are listed, as sequenced in a study of blood T cell repertoires in COVID-19. The repertoire was sequenced with immunoSEQ multiplex PCR; TCRdb's copy has only in-frame clones and lacks some. The sample includes about 170,000 clones, approximately 85% of them seen just once. The source material was peripheral blood. Source of these receptors: a man aged 55 to 69 who had recovered from COVID-19.

The J gene is TRBJ1-4, the V gene TRBV2; tentative D call: TRBD1 (5 bases). The CDR3 is 11 residues long. V was clipped by 7 bases and J by 10 bases, with 10 bases between them. The germline gives CDR1 SNHLY, CDR2 FYNNEI. The chain's CDR3 is CASNPGGKLFF. The CDR3 DNA sequence: TGTGCCAGCAACCCGGGGGGAAAACTGTTTTTT.

The chain carries TRBV7-6 and TRBJ2-7; the D gene is possibly TRBD1 (6 bases). V was cut by 5 bases and J by 3 bases, with 14 bases left in between. This CDR3 comprises 14 residues. Germline CDR1 is SGHVS and CDR2 is FNYEAQ. The CDR3 reads CASSPGTIDYEQYF. The CDR3 DNA reads as TGTGCCAGCAGCCCCGGGACAATCGACTACGAGCAGTACTTC.

The V gene is TRBV9, the J gene TRBJ2-2, with 10 bases identical to TRBD1. CDR3 size: 20 residues. The V and J ends lost 1 base and 6 bases, in that order; junction bases with no gene match: 18. CDR1 and CDR2 from the germline V gene are SGDLS and YYNGEE. In DNA, the CDR3 is TGTGCCAGCAGCGTAAGTTCCGGATCCGCGGGACAGGGGTTCCCCGGGGAGCTGTTTTTT. Translated, it gives CASSVSSGSAGQGFPGELFF.

The J gene is TRBJ1-2, the V gene TRBV15; TRBD1 is a possible D gene (6 bases). This CDR3 is 15 amino acids long. Germline lookup yields CDR1 LNHNV and CDR2 YYDKDF (reference sequence). V shed 4 bases and J shed 7 bases, with 19 bases lying between them. CDR3 region: CATSTNRGGKSGYTF. CDR3 in DNA: TGTGCCACCAGCACCAACCGCGGGGGCAAGAGTGGCTACACCTTC.